These 11 T cell receptor beta chains originate from one sample sequenced in a study of T cell changes during pregnancy in multiple sclerosis. Assay used: immunoSEQ multiplex PCR; TCRdb lists only in-frame clones, some missing. This sample carries tens of thousands of clones, 92% of them seen once, and the ten largest clones take around 1.6%. Sequenced material: peripheral blood, taken after pregnancy. The receptors here all came from a female donor with multiple sclerosis, enrolled in a pregnancy study.

This chain joins TRBV2 and TRBJ2-4; perhaps TRBD2 as D (6 bases). Per the germline V gene, CDR1 is SNHLY and CDR2 is FYNNEI. The CDR3 runs 15 residues. V was pared by 2 bases and J by 5 bases, with 13 bases between. CDR3 DNA: TGTGCCAGCAGTGAAATGAGTCCGGGGGAAAACATTCAGTACTTC. Its protein is CASSEMSPGENIQYF.

The CDR3 protein is CASSLSTGTANYGYTF. CDR3 bases: TGTGCCAGCAGTTTATCCACCGGGACAGCTAACTATGGCTACACCTTC. J is TRBJ1-2 and V is TRBV27; 7 bases agree with TRBD1. V trimming: 0 bases; J trimming: 0 bases; junction bases outside the gene matches: 4. CDR1 is MNHEY, CDR2 SMNVEV, per germline (reference sequence). CDR3 size: 16 residues.

The V call is TRBV28, the J call TRBJ2-7; 9 bases are shared with TRBD2. Germline-derived CDR1 and CDR2 are MDHEN and SYDVKM. The CDR3 is made up of 14 amino acids. Losses at the gene ends were 4 bases for V and 6 bases for J; bases not matched to a gene: 7. The CDR3 region is CASSWASGTLEQYF. For the CDR3, the DNA is TGTGCCAGCAGTTGGGCTAGCGGGACGCTCGAGCAGTACTTC.

The rearrangement links TRBV5-6 to TRBJ1-3, with unresolved D. The V gene's germline CDR1 is SGHDT and CDR2 YYEEEE. V dropped 1 base and J dropped 0 bases, with 11 bases sitting between them. The CDR3 length is 16 residues. CDR3 residues: CASSLLRVGSGNTIYF. As DNA, the CDR3 is TGTGCCAGCAGCTTGTTGCGCGTTGGCTCTGGAAACACCATATATTTT.

The chain carries TRBV30 and TRBJ2-5, with 8 bases fitting TRBD2. CDR1 is GTSNPN, CDR2 SVGIG, per germline (reference sequence). Trimming cost V 0 bases and J 5 bases; bases outside gene matches: 8. The length of the CDR3 is 15 residues. CDR3 in DNA: TGTGCCTGGAGTGTACTTCCTAGCGGGTTGGAGACCCAGTACTTC. Protein: CAWSVLPSGLETQYF.

The V and J genes are TRBV14 and TRBJ2-1; 12 positions agree with TRBD2. J lost 1 base, V lost 4 bases, and 5 bases had no gene match. CDR1 and CDR2 from the germline V gene are SGHDN and FVKESK. The CDR3 runs to 17 residues. The CDR3 nucleotides read TGTGCCAGCAGCCCCCTAGCGGGAGGGAAATCCTACAATGAGCAGTTCTTC. The encoded protein is CASSPLAGGKSYNEQFF.

The genes are TRBV5-1 and TRBJ2-3; D is perhaps TRBD1 (5 bases). Trimming removed 0 bases at V and 4 bases at J, with 18 bases between. Germline assignment: CDR1 SGHRS and CDR2 YFSETQ. The length of the CDR3 is 17 residues. CDR3 region: CASSLAAAGWVADTQYF. CDR3 bases: TGCGCCAGCAGCTTGGCCGCTGCAGGGTGGGTGGCAGATACGCAGTATTTT.

This clone was seen a single time. The chain couples TRBV6-5 to TRBJ2-5; possibly TRBD2 for D (5 bases). The germline V and J ends were trimmed by 3 bases and 8 bases, with 13 bases remaining between them. Germline values: CDR1 MNHEY, CDR2 SVGAGI. The CDR3 covers 13 residues. The CDR3: CASSYGQAGTQYF. The CDR3 nucleotides read TGTGCCAGCAGTTATGGCCAGGCGGGTACCCAGTACTTC.

The V call is TRBV28, the J call TRBJ2-7; 11 bases fit TRBD2. The CDR3 has 14 amino acids. Germline V gene sequence: CDR1 MDHEN, CDR2 SYDVKM. The J segment lost 5 bases and the V segment lost 5 bases, leaving 5 bases of the junction unmatched. CDR3 in DNA: TGTGCCAGCAGTCCTAGCGGGAGGCTAGACGAGCAGTACTTC. Translation gives CASSPSGRLDEQYF. The full variable domain, completed using reference TRBV28 and TRBJ2-7, is DVKVTQSSRYLVKRTGEKVFLECVQDMDHENMFWYRQDPGLGLRLIYFSYDVKMKEKGDIPEGYSVSREKKERFSLILESASTNQTSMYLCASSPSGRLDEQYFGPGTRLTVT.

The genes are TRBV2 and TRBJ1-2; a possible D gene is TRBD1 (6 bases). CDR1 and CDR2 (germline): SNHLY, FYNNEI. Trimming left V 2 bases short and J 7 bases short, with 20 bases between. The CDR3 totals 16 residues. The CDR3 reads CASSEWDMPLGGGYTF. CDR3 DNA: TGTGCCAGCAGTGAATGGGACATGCCCCTAGGCGGTGGCTACACCTTC.

The chain employs TRBV6-4 and TRBJ2-2; TRBD2 agrees at 9 bases. The J segment lost 6 bases and the V segment lost 4 bases, leaving 9 bases of the junction unmatched. CDR1 is MRHNA, CDR2 SNTAGT, per germline. This CDR3 is 16 amino acids long. The CDR3: CASSASGTSHPGELFF. DNA of the CDR3: TGTGCCAGCAGTGCCTCCGGGACTAGCCATCCCGGGGAGCTGTTTTTT.